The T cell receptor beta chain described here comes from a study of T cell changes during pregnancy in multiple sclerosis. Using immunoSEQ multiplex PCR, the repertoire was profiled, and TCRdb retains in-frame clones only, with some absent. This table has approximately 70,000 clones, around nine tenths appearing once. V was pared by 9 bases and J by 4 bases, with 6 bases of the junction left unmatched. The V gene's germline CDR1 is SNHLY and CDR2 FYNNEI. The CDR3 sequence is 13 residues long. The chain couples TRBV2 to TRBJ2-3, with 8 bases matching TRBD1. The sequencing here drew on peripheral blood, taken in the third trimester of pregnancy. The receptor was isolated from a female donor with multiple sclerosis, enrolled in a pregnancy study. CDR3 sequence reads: CASWGQAPDTQYF. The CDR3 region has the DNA TGTGCCAGTTGGGGACAGGCCCCAGATACGCAGTATTTT.